Presented here are 3 T cell receptor beta chains from one specimen sequenced in a study of blood T cell repertoires in COVID-19. Clones were sequenced by immunoSEQ multiplex PCR, and TCRdb holds only the in-frame ones, with some missing. The sample includes roughly 87,000 clones, around nine tenths of them seen just once. The sample was peripheral blood. These receptors were obtained from a man aged 35 to 55 with acute or convalescent COVID-19.

The J gene is TRBJ1-5, the V gene TRBV6-1, with D perhaps TRBD1 (6 bases). The CDR3 sequence is 15 residues long. Trimming pared 5 bases from V and 1 base from J, leaving 12 bases between. Germline CDR1 and CDR2: MNHNS and SASEGT. Here the CDR3 DNA reads TGTGCCAGCAGTCCCAGGGGCGGGAGCAATCAGCCCCAGCATTTT. It yields the protein CASSPRGGSNQPQHF.

The chain employs TRBV18 and TRBJ2-1, with D uncertain. Germline V gene sequence: CDR1 KGHSH, CDR2 LQKENI. V gave up 6 bases and J gave up 8 bases, with 23 bases separating them. The CDR3 consists of 16 residues. CDR3 protein: CASSSESSPRLDEQFF. The CDR3 DNA follows: TGTGCCAGCTCGTCTGAATCGAGTCCTCGCCTCGATGAGCAGTTCTTC.

In this sample, this clone turned up many times. The chain joins TRBV5-4 to TRBJ1-2; 11 bases align to TRBD1. The germline CDR1 and CDR2 sequences are SGHNT and YYREEE (reference sequence). The CDR3 totals 16 residues. The V and J ends lost 4 bases and 4 bases, in that order; junction bases with no gene match: 9. CDR3 protein: CASSTGQGAFSYGYTF. The CDR3 region has the DNA TGTGCCAGCAGCACCGGACAGGGGGCTTTTAGCTATGGCTACACCTTC. The entire variable domain, with the rest obtained from reference TRBV5-4 and TRBJ1-2, is as follows: ETGVTQSPTHLIKTRGQQVTLRCSSQSGHNTVSWYQQALGQGPQFIFQYYREEENGRGNFPPRFSGLQFPNYSSELNVNALELDDSALYLCASSTGQGAFSYGYTFGSGTRLTVV.